These T cell receptor beta chains were read from a single sample in a study of CD8+ T cells in alopecia areata. TCRdb's copy holds only in-frame clones and misses some; the assay was immunoSEQ multiplex PCR. The sample yields fewer than 90,000 clones, 51% seen once. Sequenced: NKG2D-high CD8+ T cells sorted from blood. These receptors were taken from a human donor with alopecia areata. The CDR3 runs from the conserved cysteine through the conserved F or W. Fields, in order: V gene, CDR3 protein.

TRBV6-5 CASSSGQAGETQYF
TRBV2 CASSDYEQYF
TRBV5-1 CASSLVAIQGNEQFF
TRBV27 CASSSTGFSGNTIYF
TRBV11-2 CASSNGRYEQYF
TRBV7-2 CASSWPGVYEQYF
TRBV28 CASTTRGVEQYF
TRBV4-3 CASSQGRTSGRGEQFF
TRBV28 CASRSQGAYEQYF
TRBV29-1 CSVGATGTGYTF
TRBV5-1 CASSLGQGNYGYTF
TRBV5-1 CASSYRGGSTEAFF
TRBV2 CASYRGVNTEAFF
TRBV19 CASSMGQGYEQYF
TRBV7-2 CASSLMVDTQYF
TRBV23-1 CASSQSWGDQPQHF
TRBV29-1 CSVQTGQGKNEQFF
TRBV28 CASSLGKGEADTQYF
TRBV30 CAWSVWGNQETQYF
TRBV30 CAWSGSPDLYF
TRBV7-9 CASSLGLAGNTGELFF
TRBV29-1 CSVEGGQVQETQYF
TRBV4-3 CASSQERADEQYF